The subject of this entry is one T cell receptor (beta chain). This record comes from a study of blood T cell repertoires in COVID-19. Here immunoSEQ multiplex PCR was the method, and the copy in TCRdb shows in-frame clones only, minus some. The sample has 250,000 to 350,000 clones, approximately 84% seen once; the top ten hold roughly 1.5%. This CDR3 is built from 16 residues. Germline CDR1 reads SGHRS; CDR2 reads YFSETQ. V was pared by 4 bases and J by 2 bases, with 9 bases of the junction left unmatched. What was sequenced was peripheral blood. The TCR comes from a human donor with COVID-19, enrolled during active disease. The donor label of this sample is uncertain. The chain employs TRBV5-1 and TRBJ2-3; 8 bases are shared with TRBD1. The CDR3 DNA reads TGCGCCAGCAGCATATCCGGGACAGGTGACACAGATACGCAGTATTTT. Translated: CASSISGTGDTDTQYF.